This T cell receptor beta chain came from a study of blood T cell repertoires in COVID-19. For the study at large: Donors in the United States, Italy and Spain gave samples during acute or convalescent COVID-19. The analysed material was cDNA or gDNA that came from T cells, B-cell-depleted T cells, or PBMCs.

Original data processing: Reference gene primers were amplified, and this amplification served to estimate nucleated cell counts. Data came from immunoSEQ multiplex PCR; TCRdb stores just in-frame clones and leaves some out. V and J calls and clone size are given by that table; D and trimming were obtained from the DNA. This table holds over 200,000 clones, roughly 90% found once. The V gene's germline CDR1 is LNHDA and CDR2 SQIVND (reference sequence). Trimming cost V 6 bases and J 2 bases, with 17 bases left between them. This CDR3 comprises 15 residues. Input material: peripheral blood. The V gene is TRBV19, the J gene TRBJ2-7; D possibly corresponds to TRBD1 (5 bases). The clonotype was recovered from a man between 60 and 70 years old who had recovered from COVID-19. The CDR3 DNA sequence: TGTGCCAGTAGCGAACGGGCCTGGGGCACCTACGAGCAGTACTTC. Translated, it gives CASSERAWGTYEQYF.